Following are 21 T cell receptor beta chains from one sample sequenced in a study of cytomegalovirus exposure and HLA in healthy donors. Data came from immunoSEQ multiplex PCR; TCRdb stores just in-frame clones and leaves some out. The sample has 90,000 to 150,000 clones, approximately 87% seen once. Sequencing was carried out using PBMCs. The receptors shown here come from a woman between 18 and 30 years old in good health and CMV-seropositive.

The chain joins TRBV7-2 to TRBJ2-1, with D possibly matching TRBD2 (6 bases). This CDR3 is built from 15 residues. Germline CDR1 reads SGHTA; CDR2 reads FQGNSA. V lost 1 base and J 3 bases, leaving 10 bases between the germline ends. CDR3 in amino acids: CASSLGGRNYNEQFF. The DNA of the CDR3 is TGTGCCAGCAGCTTAGGAGGGAGGAACTACAATGAGCAGTTCTTC.

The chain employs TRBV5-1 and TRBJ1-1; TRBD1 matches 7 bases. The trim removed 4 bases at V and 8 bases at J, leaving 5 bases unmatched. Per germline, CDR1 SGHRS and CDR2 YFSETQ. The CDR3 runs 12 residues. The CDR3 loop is CASSQNRGEAFF. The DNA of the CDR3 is TGCGCCAGCAGCCAAAACAGGGGAGAAGCTTTCTTT. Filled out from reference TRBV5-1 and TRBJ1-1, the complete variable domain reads KAGVTQTPRYLIKTRGQQVTLSCSPISGHRSVSWYQQTPGQGLQFLFEYFSETQRNKGNFPGRFSGRQFSNSRSEMNVSTLELGDSALYLCASSQNRGEAFFGQGTRLTVV.

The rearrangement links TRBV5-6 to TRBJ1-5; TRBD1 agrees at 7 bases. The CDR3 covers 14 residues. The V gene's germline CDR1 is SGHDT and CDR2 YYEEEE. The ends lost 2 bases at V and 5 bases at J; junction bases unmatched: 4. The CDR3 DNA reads TGTGCCAGCAGCTTACGACAGGGAGATCAGCCCCAGCATTTT. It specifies CASSLRQGDQPQHF.

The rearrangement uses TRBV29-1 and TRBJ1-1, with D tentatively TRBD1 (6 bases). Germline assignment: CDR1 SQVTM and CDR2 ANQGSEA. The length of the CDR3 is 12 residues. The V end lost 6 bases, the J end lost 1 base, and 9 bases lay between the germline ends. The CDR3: CSVGGGNTEAFF. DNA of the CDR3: TGCAGCGTAGGGGGGGGGAACACTGAAGCTTTCTTT.

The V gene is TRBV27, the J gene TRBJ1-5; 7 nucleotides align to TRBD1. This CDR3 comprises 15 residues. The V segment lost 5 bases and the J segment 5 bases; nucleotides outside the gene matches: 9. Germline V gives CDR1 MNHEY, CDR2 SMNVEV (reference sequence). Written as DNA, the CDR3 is TGTGCCAGCAGTCCTTTTGACAGGGACGATCAGCCCCAGCATTTT. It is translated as CASSPFDRDDQPQHF.

In DNA, the CDR3 is TGTGCCAGCACCCTAGGACAGGGCGCTCGTAAAGCTTTCTTT. Amino acids: CASTLGQGARKAFF. The chain recombines TRBV2 with TRBJ1-1, with 8 bases fitting TRBD1. Trimming cost V 7 bases and J 9 bases; bases outside gene matches: 13. Germline assignment: CDR1 SNHLY and CDR2 FYNNEI. The CDR3 consists of 14 residues. Together with reference TRBV2 and TRBJ1-1, the CDR3 gives the full variable domain: EPEVTQTPSHQVTQMGQEVILRCVPISNHLYFYWYRQILGQKVEFLVSFYNNEISEKSEIFDDQFSVERPDGSNFTLKIRSTKLEDSAMYFCASTLGQGARKAFFGQGTRLTVV.

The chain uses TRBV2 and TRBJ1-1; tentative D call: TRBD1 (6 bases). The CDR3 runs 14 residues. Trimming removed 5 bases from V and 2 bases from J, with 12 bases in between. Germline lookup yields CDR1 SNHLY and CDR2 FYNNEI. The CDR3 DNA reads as TGTGCCAGCAGTCTTACAGGGAAAAACACTGAAGCTTTCTTT. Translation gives CASSLTGKNTEAFF.

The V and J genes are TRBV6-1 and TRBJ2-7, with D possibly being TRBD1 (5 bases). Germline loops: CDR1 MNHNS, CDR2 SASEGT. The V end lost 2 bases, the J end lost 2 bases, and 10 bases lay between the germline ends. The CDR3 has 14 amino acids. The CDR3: CASSESWTTYEQYF. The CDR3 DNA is TGTGCCAGCAGTGAATCGTGGACAACCTACGAGCAGTACTTC.

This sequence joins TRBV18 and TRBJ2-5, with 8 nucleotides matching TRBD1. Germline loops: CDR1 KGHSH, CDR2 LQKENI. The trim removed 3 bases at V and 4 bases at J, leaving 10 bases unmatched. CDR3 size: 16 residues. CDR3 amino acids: CASSPSTGVARETQYF. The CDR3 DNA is TGTGCCAGCTCACCCTCGACAGGGGTAGCTCGAGAGACCCAGTACTTC.

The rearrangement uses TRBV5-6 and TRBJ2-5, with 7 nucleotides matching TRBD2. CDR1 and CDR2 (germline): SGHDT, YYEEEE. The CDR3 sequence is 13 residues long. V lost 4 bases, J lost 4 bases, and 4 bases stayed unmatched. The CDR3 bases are TGTGCCAGCAGCCTGGGGGGGGGAGAGACCCAGTACTTC. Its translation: CASSLGGGETQYF.

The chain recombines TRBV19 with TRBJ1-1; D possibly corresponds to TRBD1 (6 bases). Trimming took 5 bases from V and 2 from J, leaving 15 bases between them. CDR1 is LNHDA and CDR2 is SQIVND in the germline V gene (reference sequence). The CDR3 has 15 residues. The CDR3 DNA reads TGTGCCAGTAGTCAACCGGGACATTTCAACACTGAAGCTTTCTTT. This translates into CASSQPGHFNTEAFF.

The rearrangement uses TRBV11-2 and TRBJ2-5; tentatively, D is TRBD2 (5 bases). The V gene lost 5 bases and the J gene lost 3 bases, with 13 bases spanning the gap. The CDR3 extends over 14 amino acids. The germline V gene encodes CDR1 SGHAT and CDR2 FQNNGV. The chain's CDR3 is CASSQPAGEETQYF. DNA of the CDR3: TGTGCCAGCAGCCAGCCCGCGGGTGAAGAGACCCAGTACTTC.

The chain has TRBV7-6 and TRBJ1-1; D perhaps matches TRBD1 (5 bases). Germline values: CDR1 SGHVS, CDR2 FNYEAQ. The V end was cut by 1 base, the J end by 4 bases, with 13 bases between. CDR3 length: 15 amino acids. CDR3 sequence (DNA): TGTGCCAGCAGCTTAGGCGGGGCGCGGAGCACTGAAGCTTTCTTT. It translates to CASSLGGARSTEAFF.

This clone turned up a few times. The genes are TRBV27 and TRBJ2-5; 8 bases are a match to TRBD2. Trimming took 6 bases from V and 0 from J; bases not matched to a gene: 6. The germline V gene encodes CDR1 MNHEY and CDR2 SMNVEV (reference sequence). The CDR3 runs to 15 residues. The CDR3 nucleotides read TGTGCCAGCAGCCCCGGGAGGGAGGACCAAGAGACCCAGTACTTC. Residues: CASSPGREDQETQYF.

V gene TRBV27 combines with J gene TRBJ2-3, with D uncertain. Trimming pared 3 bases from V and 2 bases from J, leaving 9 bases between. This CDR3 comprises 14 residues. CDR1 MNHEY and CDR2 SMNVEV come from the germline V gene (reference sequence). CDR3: CASSFSTYTDTQYF. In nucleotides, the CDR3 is TGTGCCAGCAGTTTTTCGACTTACACAGATACGCAGTATTTT.

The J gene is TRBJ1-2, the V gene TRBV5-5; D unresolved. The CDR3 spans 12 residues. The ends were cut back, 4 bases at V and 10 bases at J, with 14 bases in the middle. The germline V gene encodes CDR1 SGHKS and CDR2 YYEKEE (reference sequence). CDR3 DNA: TGTGCCAGCAGCGAAACACTGGAGCACTACACCTTC. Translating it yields CASSETLEHYTF.

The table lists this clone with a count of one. CDR3 DNA sequence: TGTGCCAGCAGCACCAGGACAGGAACCTACGAGCAGTACTTC. It codes for CASSTRTGTYEQYF. The chain employs TRBV7-9 and TRBJ2-7; 7 bases fit TRBD1. Per the germline V gene, CDR1 is SEHNR and CDR2 is FQNEAQ (reference sequence). The J segment lost 2 bases and the V segment lost 5 bases, leaving 6 bases of the junction unmatched. This CDR3 is built from 14 residues.

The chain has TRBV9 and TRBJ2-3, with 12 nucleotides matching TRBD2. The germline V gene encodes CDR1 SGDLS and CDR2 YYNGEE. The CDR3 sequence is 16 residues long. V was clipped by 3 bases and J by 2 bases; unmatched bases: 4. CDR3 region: CASSGTSGATTDTQYF. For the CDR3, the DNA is TGTGCCAGCAGCGGGACTAGCGGGGCCACCACAGATACGCAGTATTTT.

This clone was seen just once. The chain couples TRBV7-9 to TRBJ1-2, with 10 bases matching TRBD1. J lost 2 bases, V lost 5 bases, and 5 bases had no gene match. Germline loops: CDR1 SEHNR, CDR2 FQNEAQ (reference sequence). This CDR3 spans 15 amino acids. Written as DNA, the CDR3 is TGTGCCAGCAGCCGTGACAGGGGGCTCAACTATGGCTACACCTTC. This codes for CASSRDRGLNYGYTF. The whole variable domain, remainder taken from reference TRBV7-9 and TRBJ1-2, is DTGVSQNPRHKITKRGQNVTFRCDPISEHNRLYWYRQTLGQGPEFLTYFQNEAQLEKSRLLSDRFSAERPKGSFSTLEIQRTEQGDSAMYLCASSRDRGLNYGYTFGSGTRLTVV.

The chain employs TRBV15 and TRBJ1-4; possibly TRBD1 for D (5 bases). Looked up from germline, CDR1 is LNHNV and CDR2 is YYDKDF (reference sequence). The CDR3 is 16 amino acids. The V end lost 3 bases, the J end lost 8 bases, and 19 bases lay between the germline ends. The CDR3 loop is CATSSDTREVEEKLFF. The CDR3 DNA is TGTGCCACCAGCAGCGATACCAGGGAGGTTGAGGAAAAACTGTTTTTT.

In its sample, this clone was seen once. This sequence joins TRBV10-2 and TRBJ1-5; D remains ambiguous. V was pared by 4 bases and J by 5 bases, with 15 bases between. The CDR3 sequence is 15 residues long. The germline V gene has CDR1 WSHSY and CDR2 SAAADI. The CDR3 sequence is CASSGVGGYDQPQHF. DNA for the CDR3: TGCGCCAGCAGTGGGGTTGGAGGGTACGATCAGCCCCAGCATTTT.